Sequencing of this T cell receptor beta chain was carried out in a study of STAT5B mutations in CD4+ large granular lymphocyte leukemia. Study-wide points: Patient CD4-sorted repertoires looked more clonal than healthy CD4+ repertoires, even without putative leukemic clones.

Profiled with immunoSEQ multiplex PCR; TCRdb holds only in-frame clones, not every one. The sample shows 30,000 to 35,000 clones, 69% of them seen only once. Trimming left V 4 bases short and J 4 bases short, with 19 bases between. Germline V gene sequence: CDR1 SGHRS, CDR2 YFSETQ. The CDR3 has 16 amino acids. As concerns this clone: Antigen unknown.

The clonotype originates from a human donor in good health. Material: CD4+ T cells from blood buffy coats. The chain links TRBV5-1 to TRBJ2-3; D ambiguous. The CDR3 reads CASSPAPVQTADTQYF. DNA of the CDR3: TGCGCCAGCAGCCCCGCCCCAGTACAAACGGCAGATACGCAGTATTTT.